These 29 T cell receptor beta chains were sequenced from one sample in a study of cytomegalovirus exposure and HLA in healthy donors. Both 60 Vbeta primers and 13 Jbeta primers went into the PCR. The protocol was immunoSEQ multiplex PCR, while the TCRdb copy is restricted to in-frame clones and leaves out a portion. The table shows around 250,000 clones, with approximately 91% occurring only once. The sequenced material came from PBMCs. These receptor sequences come from a girl aged 2-10 years in good health and CMV-seronegative.

This clone has only a few counts. This chain connects TRBV19 to TRBJ2-7; perhaps TRBD2 as D (6 bases). CDR1 is LNHDA and CDR2 is SQIVND in the germline V gene (reference sequence). The CDR3 has 14 amino acids. Trimming shortened V by 5 bases and J by 5 bases, and 16 bases separated the two germline ends. DNA for the CDR3: TGTGCCAGTAGTGGGACTCACTCGGGGGACGAGCAGTACTTC. It codes for CASSGTHSGDEQYF.

V usage is TRBV18 and J usage is TRBJ2-7; 10 nucleotides align to TRBD2. J lost 3 bases, V lost 1 base, and 3 bases had no gene match. Germline-derived CDR1 and CDR2 are KGHSH and LQKENI. This CDR3 comprises 15 residues. CDR3 DNA sequence: TGTGCCAGCTCACCACTCGGGACTAGCGACTACGAGCAGTACTTC. Amino acids: CASSPLGTSDYEQYF.

The genes are TRBV5-6 and TRBJ2-7, with D unresolved. CDR3 length: 13 residues. The germline V gene encodes CDR1 SGHDT and CDR2 YYEEEE. The V and J ends lost 3 bases and 0 bases respectively, with 7 bases between them. The CDR3 DNA is TGTGCCAGCAGCTATGGGCCCTCCTACGAGCAGTACTTC. Translating gives CASSYGPSYEQYF.

The chain links TRBV23-1 to TRBJ1-6; D unresolved. TRBV23-1 is flagged as an ORF with uncertain function. V shed 0 bases and J shed 7 bases, with 13 bases lying between them. The CDR3 runs to 16 residues. The CDR3 region is CASSQSRELGNSPLHF. The CDR3 DNA is TGCGCCAGCAGTCAATCGAGGGAGTTAGGCAATTCACCCCTCCACTTT.

The gene calls are TRBV15 and TRBJ1-1; D is unresolved. The CDR3 is 14 residues long. V gave up 0 bases and J gave up 3 bases, with 8 bases separating them. Per the germline V gene, CDR1 is LNHNV and CDR2 is YYDKDF (reference sequence). The CDR3 region has the DNA TGTGCCACCAGCAGAGAGGGCGGGGACACTGAAGCTTTCTTT. The encoded protein is CATSREGGDTEAFF.

This clone was observed once. The chain links TRBV19 to TRBJ2-7; 9 nucleotides align to TRBD1. V shed 4 bases, J shed 2 bases, and the junction held 9 bases outside the gene matches. This CDR3 spans 16 amino acids. CDR1 is LNHDA and CDR2 is SQIVND in the germline V gene (reference sequence). The CDR3 loop is CASSTGQGRFAYEQYF. The CDR3 nucleotides read TGTGCCAGTAGTACCGGACAGGGGAGATTCGCCTACGAGCAGTACTTC.

The chain combines TRBV5-4 with TRBJ2-3, with a weak D call TRBD2 (5 bases). The V and J ends lost 0 bases and 4 bases respectively, with 12 bases between them. The germline V gene has CDR1 SGHNT and CDR2 YYREEE (reference sequence). This CDR3 region has 15 residues. The CDR3 protein is CASSLGAGSSDTQYF. CDR3 nucleotides: TGTGCCAGCAGCTTGGGTGCGGGTAGTTCAGATACGCAGTATTTT. Together with reference TRBV5-4 and TRBJ2-3, the CDR3 gives the full variable domain: ETGVTQSPTHLIKTRGQQVTLRCSSQSGHNTVSWYQQALGQGPQFIFQYYREEENGRGNFPPRFSGLQFPNYSSELNVNALELDDSALYLCASSLGAGSSDTQYFGPGTRLTVL.

V and J are TRBV7-8 and TRBJ2-3; 9 positions match TRBD2. The CDR3 is made up of 15 amino acids. The J segment lost 0 bases and the V segment lost 5 bases, leaving 3 bases of the junction unmatched. The germline gives CDR1 SGHVS, CDR2 FQNEAQ. The CDR3 DNA follows: TGTGCCAGCAGCACTACTAGCGGGAGCACAGATACGCAGTATTTT. Translating gives CASSTTSGSTDTQYF. Combining the CDR3 with reference TRBV7-8 and TRBJ2-3 gives the whole variable domain GAGVSQSPRYKVAKRGQDVALRCDPISGHVSLFWYQQALGQGPEFLTYFQNEAQLDKSGLPSDRFFAERPEGSVSTLKIQRTQQEDSAVYLCASSTTSGSTDTQYFGPGTRLTVL.

This clone has just one count. A read error may produce the germline difference seen at one junction end. The rearrangement links TRBV7-7 to TRBJ2-5; tentative D call: TRBD2 (6 bases). The CDR3 covers 13 residues. The germline CDR1 and CDR2 sequences are SSHAT and FNYEAQ (reference sequence). CDR3 in DNA: TGTGCTAGCAGCTTAGCGGAGGGTGTGACCCAGTACTTC. Its translation: CASSLAEGVTQYF.

The chain recombines TRBV25-1 with TRBJ2-1; D gene unclear. Germline lookup yields CDR1 MGHDK and CDR2 SYGVNS. The V end lost 4 bases, the J end lost 3 bases, and 4 bases lay between the germline ends. The CDR3 covers 12 residues. The CDR3 spells CASSAGYNEQFF. The CDR3 DNA reads TGTGCCAGCAGTGCCGGCTACAATGAGCAGTTCTTC.

The J gene is TRBJ1-6, the V gene TRBV6-1; 7 bases align to TRBD1. After removal of 3 bases from V and 7 bases from J, the junction contained 3 bases not matched to a gene. The length of the CDR3 is 14 residues. The V gene's germline CDR1 is MNHNS and CDR2 SASEGT. CDR3 coding DNA: TGTGCCAGCAGTGAGCTACAGGGGAATTCACCCCTCCACTTT. Encoded protein: CASSELQGNSPLHF.

The CDR3 spells CASRSGGGNYGYTF. CDR3 DNA: TGTGCCAGTAGATCTGGGGGGGGCAACTATGGCTACACCTTC. The J gene is TRBJ1-2, the V gene TRBV19, with D possibly matching TRBD1 (6 bases). The V gene lost 6 bases and the J gene lost 2 bases, with 13 bases spanning the gap. The CDR3 runs 14 residues. Germline V lookup: CDR1 LNHDA, CDR2 SQIVND (reference sequence).

The chain carries TRBV6-4 and TRBJ1-1; D may be TRBD1 (6 bases). The V end was cut by 6 bases, the J end by 5 bases, with 16 bases between. CDR3 length equals 14 residues. CDR1 is MRHNA and CDR2 is SNTAGT in the germline V gene. This CDR3 reads CASRDGNRETEAFF. CDR3 DNA: TGTGCCAGCAGGGATGGCAACAGGGAAACTGAAGCTTTCTTT.

The V and J genes are TRBV13 and TRBJ1-6; possible D gene TRBD1, 6 bases. The V end was cut by 7 bases, the J end by 10 bases, with 20 bases between. The CDR3 sequence is 15 residues long. From germline, CDR1 is PRHDT and CDR2 FYEKMQ (reference sequence). The CDR3 here is CASTMQGSGDSPLHF. For the CDR3, the DNA is TGTGCCAGCACCATGCAGGGGAGCGGGGACTCACCCCTCCACTTT.

The CDR3 spells CASSLWAASGNTIYF. The DNA for the CDR3 is TGTGCCAGCAGCTTGTGGGCCGCCTCTGGAAACACCATATATTTT. The chain is built from TRBV5-6 and TRBJ1-3; D gene uncertain. The germline V gene has CDR1 SGHDT and CDR2 YYEEEE. V dropped 1 base and J dropped 0 bases, with 8 bases sitting between them. The CDR3 extends over 15 amino acids. Drawing the rest from reference TRBV5-6 and TRBJ1-3, the complete variable domain is DAGVTQSPTHLIKTRGQQVTLRCSPKSGHDTVSWYQQALGQGPQFIFQYYEEEERQRGNFPDRFSGHQFPNYSSELNVNALLLGDSALYLCASSLWAASGNTIYFGEGSWLTVV.

The chain recombines TRBV5-1 with TRBJ1-1; D is uncertain. With 0 bases removed from V and 4 bases from J, the gap between germline ends came to 7 bases. The CDR3 totals 13 residues. CDR1 and CDR2 from the germline V gene are SGHRS and YFSETQ. CDR3 protein: CASSLGGSTEAFF. The CDR3 bases are TGCGCCAGCAGCTTGGGAGGGAGCACTGAAGCTTTCTTT.

This sequence joins TRBV5-4 and TRBJ2-5; 8 bases map to TRBD2. The J call could be wrong; TRBJ2-7 is a better fit for the DNA end. This CDR3 comprises 14 residues. Germline V gene data show CDR1 as SGHNT and CDR2 as YYREEE (reference sequence). As DNA, the CDR3 is TGTGCCAGCAGCTTTTATAGCGGGGATTACGAGCAGTACTTC. Translation: CASSFYSGDYEQYF.

Points on this clone: The sample contains more than one DNA sequence encoding this CDR3. The chain is built from TRBV19 and TRBJ2-7; maybe TRBD2 (6 bases). The V end was cut by 1 base, the J end by 2 bases, with 12 bases between. Per germline, CDR1 LNHDA and CDR2 SQIVND (reference sequence). CDR3 length: 15 residues. This CDR3 is CASSIGGGGPYEQYF. The CDR3 DNA follows: TGTGCCAGTAGTATAGGTGGCGGAGGGCCCTACGAGCAGTACTTC.

The chain links TRBV28 to TRBJ1-1; perhaps TRBD1 as D (5 bases). There are 17 residues in the CDR3. Germline V lookup: CDR1 MDHEN, CDR2 SYDVKM. V lost 1 base and J 7 bases, leaving 22 bases between the germline ends. In DNA form, the CDR3 reads TGTGCCAGCAGTTTATCCGCCGCTTGGGGCAGATTTGGTGAAGCTTTCTTT. This gives the protein CASSLSAAWGRFGEAFF.

The V gene is TRBV7-9, the J gene TRBJ2-4; 8 bases are a match to TRBD1. Germline trimming cut 5 bases from V and 7 bases from J; bases unmatched to any gene: 7. The CDR3 totals 14 residues. CDR1 and CDR2 (germline): SEHNR, FQNEAQ (reference sequence). CDR3 in amino acids: CASSLRQGNNIQYF. The CDR3 region has the DNA TGTGCCAGCAGCCTGCGACAGGGGAACAACATTCAGTACTTC.

This rearrangement joins TRBV13 to TRBJ2-5; the match to TRBD1 covers 8 bases. With V trimmed by 4 bases and J by 11 bases, 18 bases remained unmatched. There are 16 residues in the CDR3. Germline values: CDR1 PRHDT, CDR2 FYEKMQ (reference sequence). The CDR3 sequence: CASSSRIGTGPVKQYF. The DNA of the CDR3 is TGTGCCAGCAGCTCCAGAATTGGGACAGGTCCTGTAAAGCAGTACTTC.

The chain's CDR3 is CASSERGGAGNTIYF. Here the CDR3 DNA reads TGTGCCAGCAGTGAAAGGGGGGGCGCAGGAAACACCATATATTTT. This sequence joins TRBV25-1 and TRBJ1-3; possibly TRBD1 for D (6 bases). V lost 2 bases to trimming and J lost 4 bases, with 12 bases between them. CDR1 is MGHDK, CDR2 SYGVNS, per germline. This CDR3 contains 15 residues.

This chain links TRBV19 with TRBJ1-1, with D perhaps matching TRBD1 (5 bases). The germline V gene encodes CDR1 LNHDA and CDR2 SQIVND (reference sequence). The CDR3 totals 15 residues. The V and J ends lost 1 base and 5 bases respectively, with 14 bases between them. This CDR3 reads CASSIVGVAGTEAFF. CDR3 sequence (DNA): TGTGCCAGTAGTATAGTAGGGGTAGCGGGGACTGAAGCTTTCTTT.

This sequence joins TRBV6-1 and TRBJ2-5, with 9 bases fitting TRBD1. Germline values: CDR1 MNHNS, CDR2 SASEGT. The CDR3 is made up of 15 amino acids. V lost 3 bases and J lost 2; bases outside the gene matches: 4. CDR3 sequence reads: CASSEDRGGQETQYF. The CDR3 nucleotides are TGTGCCAGCAGTGAGGACAGGGGAGGACAAGAGACCCAGTACTTC.

The genes are TRBV11-2 and TRBJ2-3; 10 bases match TRBD1. V lost 2 bases, J lost 3 bases, and 5 bases stayed unmatched. Per the germline V gene, CDR1 is SGHAT and CDR2 is FQNNGV. CDR3 length equals 16 residues. The CDR3 DNA is TGTGCCAGCAGCTTATGGGGACAGGGGCGAACAGATACGCAGTATTTT. This gives the protein CASSLWGQGRTDTQYF.

This chain joins TRBV7-9 and TRBJ1-4, with D unresolved. The V gene's germline CDR1 is SEHNR and CDR2 FQNEAQ (reference sequence). This CDR3 comprises 14 residues. V lost 5 bases and J lost 7, with 14 bases in between. In DNA, the CDR3 is TGTGCCAGCAGCCCCCGGGGAGGGTTTGAAAAACTGTTTTTT. It specifies CASSPRGGFEKLFF.

The CDR3 loop reads CAITLGPGPGELFF. CDR3 in DNA: TGTGCCATCACCTTGGGGCCCGGTCCCGGGGAGCTGTTTTTT. The chain is built from TRBV10-3 and TRBJ2-2; tentatively, D is TRBD1 (5 bases). CDR1 is ENHRY and CDR2 is SYGVKD in the germline V gene. The V gene lost 7 bases and the J gene lost 6 bases, with 15 bases spanning the gap. The CDR3 has 14 amino acids.

The chain joins TRBV13 to TRBJ1-2; D gene uncertain. V was trimmed by 5 bases and J by 5 bases, leaving 12 bases between them. Germline CDR1 reads PRHDT; CDR2 reads FYEKMQ (reference sequence). This CDR3 contains 13 residues. The CDR3 is CASSQSPEYGYTF. CDR3 bases: TGTGCCAGCAGCCAATCCCCTGAGTATGGCTACACCTTC.

With respect to this clone: Within the sample, other DNA sequences also encode this same CDR3. J is TRBJ2-1 and V is TRBV5-6; 13 nucleotides align to TRBD2. The CDR3 has 17 amino acids. Germline CDR1 and CDR2: SGHDT and YYEEEE. Trimming took 8 bases from V and 4 from J; bases not matched to a gene: 12. The CDR3 region has the DNA TGTGCCAGTAGCCCCACTAGCGGGGGGGCCGTGTACAATGAGCAGTTCTTC. The encoded protein is CASSPTSGGAVYNEQFF.